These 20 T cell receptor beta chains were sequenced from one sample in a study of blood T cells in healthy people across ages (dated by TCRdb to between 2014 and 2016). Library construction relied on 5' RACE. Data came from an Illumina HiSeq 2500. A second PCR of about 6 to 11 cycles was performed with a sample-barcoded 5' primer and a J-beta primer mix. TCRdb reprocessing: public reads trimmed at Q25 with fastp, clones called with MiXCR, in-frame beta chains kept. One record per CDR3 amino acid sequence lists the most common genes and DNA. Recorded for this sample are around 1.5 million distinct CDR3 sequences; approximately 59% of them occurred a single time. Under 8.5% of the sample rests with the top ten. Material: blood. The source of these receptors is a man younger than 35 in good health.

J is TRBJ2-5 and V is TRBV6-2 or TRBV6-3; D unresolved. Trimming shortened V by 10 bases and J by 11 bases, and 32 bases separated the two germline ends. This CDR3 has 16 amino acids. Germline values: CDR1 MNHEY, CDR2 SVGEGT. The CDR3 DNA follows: TGTGCCACCAGCATGGATGGTAGTCGAGCATACAATGAGCAGTACTTC. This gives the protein CATSMDGSRAYNEQYF.

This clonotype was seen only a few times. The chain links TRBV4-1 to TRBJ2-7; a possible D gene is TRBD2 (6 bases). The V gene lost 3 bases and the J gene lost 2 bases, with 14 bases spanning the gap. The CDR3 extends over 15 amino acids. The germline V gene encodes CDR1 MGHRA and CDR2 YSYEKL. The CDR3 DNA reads TGCGCCAGCAGCCATAGTGGGACTTTGCCCTACGAGCAGTACTTC. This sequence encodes CASSHSGTLPYEQYF.

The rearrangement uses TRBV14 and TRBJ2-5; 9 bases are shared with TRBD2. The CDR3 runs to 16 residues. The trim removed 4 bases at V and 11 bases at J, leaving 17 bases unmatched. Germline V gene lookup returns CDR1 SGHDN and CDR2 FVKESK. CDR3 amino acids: CASSPRETSGLWVQYF. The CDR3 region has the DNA TGTGCCAGCAGCCCCCGGGAGACTAGCGGCCTGTGGGTGCAGTACTTC.

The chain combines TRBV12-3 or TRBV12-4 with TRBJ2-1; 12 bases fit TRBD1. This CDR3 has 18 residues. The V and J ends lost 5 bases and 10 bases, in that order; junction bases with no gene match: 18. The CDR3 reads CASSQLGRGQGAGIEQFF. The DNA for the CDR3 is TGTGCCAGCAGTCAGCTGGGTAGGGGACAGGGGGCAGGAATCGAGCAGTTCTTC.

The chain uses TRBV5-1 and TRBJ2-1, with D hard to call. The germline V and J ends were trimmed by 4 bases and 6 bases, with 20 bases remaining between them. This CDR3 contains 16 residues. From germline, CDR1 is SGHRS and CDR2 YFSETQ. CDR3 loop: CASSPLYPTPGNEQFF. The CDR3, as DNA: TGCGCCAGCAGCCCATTGTATCCAACACCCGGCAATGAGCAGTTCTTC.

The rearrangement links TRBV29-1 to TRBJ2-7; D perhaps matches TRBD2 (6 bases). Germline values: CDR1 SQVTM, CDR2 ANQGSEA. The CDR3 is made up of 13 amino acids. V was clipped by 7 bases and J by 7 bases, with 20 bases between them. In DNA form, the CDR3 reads TGCAGCGGTGACCCCGCGGGGAAGAATGAGCAGTACTTC. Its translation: CSGDPAGKNEQYF.

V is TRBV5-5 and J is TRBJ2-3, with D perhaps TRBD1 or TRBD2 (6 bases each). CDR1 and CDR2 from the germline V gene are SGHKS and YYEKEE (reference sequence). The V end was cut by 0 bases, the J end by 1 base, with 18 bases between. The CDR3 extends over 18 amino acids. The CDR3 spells CASSLGVSKGGGTDTQYF. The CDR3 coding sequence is TGTGCCAGCAGCTTGGGAGTGAGTAAGGGGGGAGGCACAGATACGCAGTATTTT. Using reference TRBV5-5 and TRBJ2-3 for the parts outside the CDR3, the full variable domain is DAGVTQSPTHLIKTRGQQVTLRCSPISGHKSVSWYQQVLGQGPQFIFQYYEKEERGRGNFPDRFSARQFPNYSSELNVNALLLGDSALYLCASSLGVSKGGGTDTQYFGPGTRLTVL.

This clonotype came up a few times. CDR3 protein: CASSYATGSRETQYF. Written as DNA, the CDR3 is TGTGCCAGCAGTTACGCGACAGGGTCGAGGGAGACCCAGTACTTC. The genes are TRBV6-2 or TRBV6-3 and TRBJ2-5; 7 positions agree with TRBD1. The CDR3 runs 15 residues. CDR1 is MNHEY and CDR2 is SVGEGT in the germline V gene. Germline trimming cut 2 bases from V and 5 bases from J; bases unmatched to any gene: 8.

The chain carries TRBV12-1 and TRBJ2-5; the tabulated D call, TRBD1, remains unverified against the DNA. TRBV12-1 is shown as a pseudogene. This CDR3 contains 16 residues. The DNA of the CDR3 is TGTGCCAGCAGCTCCGGCCGGGACACTCAGAAAGAGACCCAGTACTTC. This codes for CASSSGRDTQKETQYF.

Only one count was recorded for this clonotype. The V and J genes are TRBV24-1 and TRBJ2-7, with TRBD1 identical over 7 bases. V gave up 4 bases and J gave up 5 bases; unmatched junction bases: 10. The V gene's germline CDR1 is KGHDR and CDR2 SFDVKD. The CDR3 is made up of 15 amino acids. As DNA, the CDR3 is TGTGCCACCAGTGAACCCGACAGGGCGGGTGACGAGCAGTACTTC. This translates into CATSEPDRAGDEQYF.

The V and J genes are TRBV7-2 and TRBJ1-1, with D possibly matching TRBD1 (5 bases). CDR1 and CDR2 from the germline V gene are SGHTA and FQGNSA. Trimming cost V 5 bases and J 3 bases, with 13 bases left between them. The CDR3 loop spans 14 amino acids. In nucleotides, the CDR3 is TGTGCCAGCAGCCTGGGACCACGGCACACTGAAGCTTTCTTT. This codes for CASSLGPRHTEAFF.

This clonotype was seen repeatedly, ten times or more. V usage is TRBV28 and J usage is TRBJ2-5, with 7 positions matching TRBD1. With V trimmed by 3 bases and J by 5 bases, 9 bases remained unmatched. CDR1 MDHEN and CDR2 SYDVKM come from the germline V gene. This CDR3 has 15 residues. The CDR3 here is CASSFGDRDLETQYF. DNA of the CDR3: TGTGCCAGCAGTTTCGGAGACAGGGATTTGGAGACCCAGTACTTC.

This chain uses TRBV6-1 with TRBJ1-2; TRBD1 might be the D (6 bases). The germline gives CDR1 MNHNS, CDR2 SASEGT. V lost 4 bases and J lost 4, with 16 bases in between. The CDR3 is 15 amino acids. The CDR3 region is CASSAYRDARYGYTF. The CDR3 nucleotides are TGTGCCAGCAGTGCCTACAGGGATGCACGCTATGGCTACACCTTC.

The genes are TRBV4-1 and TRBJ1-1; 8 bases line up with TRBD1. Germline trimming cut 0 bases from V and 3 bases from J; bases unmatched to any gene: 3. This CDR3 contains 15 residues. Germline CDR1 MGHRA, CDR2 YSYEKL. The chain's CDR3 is CASSQDRTGYTEAFF. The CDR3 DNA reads TGCGCCAGCAGCCAAGACAGGACAGGGTACACTGAAGCTTTCTTT.

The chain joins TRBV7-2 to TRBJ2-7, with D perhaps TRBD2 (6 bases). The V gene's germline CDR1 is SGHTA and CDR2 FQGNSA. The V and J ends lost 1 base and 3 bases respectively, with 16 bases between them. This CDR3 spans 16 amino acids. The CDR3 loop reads CASSLVGGVKLYEQYF. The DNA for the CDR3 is TGTGCCAGCAGCTTAGTCGGCGGGGTCAAACTCTACGAGCAGTACTTC.

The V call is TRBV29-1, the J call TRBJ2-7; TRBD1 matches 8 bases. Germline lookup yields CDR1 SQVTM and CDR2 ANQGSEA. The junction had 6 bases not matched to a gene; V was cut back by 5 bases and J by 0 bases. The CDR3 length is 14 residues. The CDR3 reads CSVLQGGLSYEQYF. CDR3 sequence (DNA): TGCAGCGTTCTACAGGGGGGACTCTCCTACGAGCAGTACTTC.

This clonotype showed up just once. The CDR3 loop is CASLGTSDYNEQFF. The DNA for the CDR3 is TGTGCCAGCTTGGGGACTAGCGACTACAATGAGCAGTTCTTC. The rearrangement joins TRBV6-6 to TRBJ2-1; 10 bases line up with TRBD2. The length of the CDR3 is 14 residues. Germline-derived CDR1 and CDR2 are MNHNY and SVGAGI (reference sequence). The V segment lost 8 bases and the J segment 3 bases; nucleotides outside the gene matches: 4.

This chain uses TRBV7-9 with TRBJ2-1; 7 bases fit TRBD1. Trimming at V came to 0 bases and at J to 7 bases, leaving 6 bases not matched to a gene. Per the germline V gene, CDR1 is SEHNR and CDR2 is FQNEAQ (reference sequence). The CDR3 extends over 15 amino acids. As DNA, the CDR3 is TGTGCCAGCAGCTTAGCAGGGACAGCCCAAAATGAGCAGTTCTTC. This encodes CASSLAGTAQNEQFF.

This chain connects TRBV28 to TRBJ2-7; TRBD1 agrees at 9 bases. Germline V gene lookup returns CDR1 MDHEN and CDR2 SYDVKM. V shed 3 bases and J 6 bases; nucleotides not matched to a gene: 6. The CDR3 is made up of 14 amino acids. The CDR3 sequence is CASSFGTGFLEQYF. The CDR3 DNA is TGTGCCAGCAGTTTCGGGACAGGGTTTCTCGAGCAGTACTTC.

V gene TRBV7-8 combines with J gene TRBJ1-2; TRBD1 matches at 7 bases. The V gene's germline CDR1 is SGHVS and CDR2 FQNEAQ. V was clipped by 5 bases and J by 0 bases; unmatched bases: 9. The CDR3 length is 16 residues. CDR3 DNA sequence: TGTGCCAGCAGCACAGGGGCCAAGTCTTCTAACTATGGCTACACCTTC. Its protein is CASSTGAKSSNYGYTF.